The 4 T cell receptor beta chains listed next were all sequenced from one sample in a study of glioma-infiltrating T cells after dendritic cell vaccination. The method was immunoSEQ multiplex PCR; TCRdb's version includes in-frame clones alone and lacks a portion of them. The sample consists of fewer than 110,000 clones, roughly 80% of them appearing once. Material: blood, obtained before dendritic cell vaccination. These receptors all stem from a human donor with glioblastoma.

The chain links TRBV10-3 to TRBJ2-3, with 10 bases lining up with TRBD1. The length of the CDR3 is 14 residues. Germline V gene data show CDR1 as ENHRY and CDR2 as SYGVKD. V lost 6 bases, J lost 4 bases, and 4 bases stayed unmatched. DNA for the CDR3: TGTGCCATCAGAAGGGACAGGGGTTCAGATACGCAGTATTTT. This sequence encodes CAIRRDRGSDTQYF.

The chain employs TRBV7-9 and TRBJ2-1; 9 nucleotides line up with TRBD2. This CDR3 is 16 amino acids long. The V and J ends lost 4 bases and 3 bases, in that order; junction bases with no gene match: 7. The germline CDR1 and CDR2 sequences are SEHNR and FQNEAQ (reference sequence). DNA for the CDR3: TGTGCCAGCAGCTCCCCGGGGCGGGGGGGCTACAATGAGCAGTTCTTC. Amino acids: CASSSPGRGGYNEQFF.

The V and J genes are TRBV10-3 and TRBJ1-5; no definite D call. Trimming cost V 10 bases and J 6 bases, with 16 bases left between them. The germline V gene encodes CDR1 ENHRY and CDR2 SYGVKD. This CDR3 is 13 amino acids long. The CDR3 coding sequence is TGTGCCACCACAGTGGGGAGGGCTCAGCCCCAGCATTTT. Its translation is CATTVGRAQPQHF.

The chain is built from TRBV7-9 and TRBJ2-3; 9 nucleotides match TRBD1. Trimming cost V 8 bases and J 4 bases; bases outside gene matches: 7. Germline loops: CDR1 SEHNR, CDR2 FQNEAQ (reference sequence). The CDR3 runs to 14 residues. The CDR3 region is CASQRDREADTQYF. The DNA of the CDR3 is TGTGCCAGCCAAAGGGACAGGGAGGCAGATACGCAGTATTTT.